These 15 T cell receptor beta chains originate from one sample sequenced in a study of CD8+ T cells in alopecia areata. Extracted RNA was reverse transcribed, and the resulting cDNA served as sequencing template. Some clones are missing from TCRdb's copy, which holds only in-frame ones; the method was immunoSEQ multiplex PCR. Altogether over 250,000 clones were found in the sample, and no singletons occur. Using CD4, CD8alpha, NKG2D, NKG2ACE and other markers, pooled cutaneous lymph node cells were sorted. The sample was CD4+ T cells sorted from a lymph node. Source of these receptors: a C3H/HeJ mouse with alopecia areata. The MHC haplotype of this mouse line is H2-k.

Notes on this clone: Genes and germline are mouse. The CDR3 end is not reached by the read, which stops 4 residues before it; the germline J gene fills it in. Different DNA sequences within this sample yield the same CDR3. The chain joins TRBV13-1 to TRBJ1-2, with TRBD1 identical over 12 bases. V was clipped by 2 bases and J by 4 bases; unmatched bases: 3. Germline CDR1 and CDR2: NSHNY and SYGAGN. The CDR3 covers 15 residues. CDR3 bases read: TGTGCCAGCAGTGAGGGACAGGGGGCGGGCTCC. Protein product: CASSEGQGAGS. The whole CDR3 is CASSEGQGAGSDYTF.

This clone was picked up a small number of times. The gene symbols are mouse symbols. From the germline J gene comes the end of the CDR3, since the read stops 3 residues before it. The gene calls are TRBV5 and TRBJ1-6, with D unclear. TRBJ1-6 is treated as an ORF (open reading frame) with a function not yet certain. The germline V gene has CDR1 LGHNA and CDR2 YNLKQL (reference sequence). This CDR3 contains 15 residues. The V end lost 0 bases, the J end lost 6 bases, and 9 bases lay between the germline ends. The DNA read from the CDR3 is TGTGCCAGCAGCCAAGATCCAGGTCCTAATTCGCCC. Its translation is CASSQDPGPNSP. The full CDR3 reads CASSQDPGPNSPLYF.

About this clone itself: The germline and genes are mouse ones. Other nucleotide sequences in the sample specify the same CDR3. CDR3: CASSPPGLGDYEQYF. The part of the CDR3 DNA that was read is TGTGCCAGCAGCCCTCCGGGACTGGGGGATTAT. The J gene is TRBJ2-7, the V gene TRBV5; 11 positions match TRBD2. Read data end 4 residues before the CDR3 end; the end is taken from the germline J gene. CDR3 length: 15 residues. CDR1 and CDR2 (germline): LGHNA, YNLKQL (reference sequence).

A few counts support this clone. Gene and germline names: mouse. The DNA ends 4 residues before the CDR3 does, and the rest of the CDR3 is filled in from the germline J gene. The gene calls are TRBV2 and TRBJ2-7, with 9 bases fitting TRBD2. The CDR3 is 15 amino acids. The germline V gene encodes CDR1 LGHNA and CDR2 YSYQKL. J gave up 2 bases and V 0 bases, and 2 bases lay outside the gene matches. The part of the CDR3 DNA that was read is TGTGCCAGCAGCCAAGATCCTGGGGGGGCCTAT. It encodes CASSQDPGGAY. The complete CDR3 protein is CASSQDPGGAYEQYF.

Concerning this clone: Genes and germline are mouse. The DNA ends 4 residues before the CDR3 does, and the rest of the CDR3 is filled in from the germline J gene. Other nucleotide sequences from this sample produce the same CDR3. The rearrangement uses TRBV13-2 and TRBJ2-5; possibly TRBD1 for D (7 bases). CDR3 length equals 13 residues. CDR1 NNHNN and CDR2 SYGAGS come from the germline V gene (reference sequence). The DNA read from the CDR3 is TGTGCCAGCGGTGATAGGGGGCGGGAC. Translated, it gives CASGDRGRD. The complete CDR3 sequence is CASGDRGRDTQYF.

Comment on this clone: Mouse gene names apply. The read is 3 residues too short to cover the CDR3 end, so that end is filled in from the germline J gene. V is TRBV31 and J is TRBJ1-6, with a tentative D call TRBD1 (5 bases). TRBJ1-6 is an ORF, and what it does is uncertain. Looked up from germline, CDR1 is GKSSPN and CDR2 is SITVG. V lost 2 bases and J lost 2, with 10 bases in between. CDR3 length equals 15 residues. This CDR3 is CAWSFREPYNSPLYF. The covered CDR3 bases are TGTGCCTGGAGTTTCAGGGAACCCTATAATTCGCCC.

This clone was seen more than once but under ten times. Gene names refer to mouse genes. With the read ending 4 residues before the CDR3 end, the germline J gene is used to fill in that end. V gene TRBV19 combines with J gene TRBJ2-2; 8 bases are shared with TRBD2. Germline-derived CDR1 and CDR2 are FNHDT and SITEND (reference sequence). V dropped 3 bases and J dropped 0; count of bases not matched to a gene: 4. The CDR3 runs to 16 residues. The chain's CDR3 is CASSTAWGANTGQLYF. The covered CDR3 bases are TGTGCCAGCAGTACAGCCTGGGGGGCAAACACCGGG.

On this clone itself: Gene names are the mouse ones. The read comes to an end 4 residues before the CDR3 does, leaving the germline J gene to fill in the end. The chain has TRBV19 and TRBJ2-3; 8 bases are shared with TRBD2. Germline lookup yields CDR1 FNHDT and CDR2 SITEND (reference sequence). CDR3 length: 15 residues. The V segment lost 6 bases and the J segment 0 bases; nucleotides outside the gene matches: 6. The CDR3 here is CASIADWGSAETLYF. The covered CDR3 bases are TGTGCCAGCATCGCCGACTGGGGTAGTGCAGAA.

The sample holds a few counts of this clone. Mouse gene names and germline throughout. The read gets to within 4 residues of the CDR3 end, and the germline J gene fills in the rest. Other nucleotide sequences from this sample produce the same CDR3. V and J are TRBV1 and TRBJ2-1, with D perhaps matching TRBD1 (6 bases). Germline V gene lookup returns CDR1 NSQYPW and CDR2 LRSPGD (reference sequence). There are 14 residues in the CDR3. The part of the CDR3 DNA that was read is TGCACCTGCAGTGCAGACAGGGGAGGGGCT. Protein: CTCSADRGGA. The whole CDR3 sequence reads CTCSADRGGAEQFF.

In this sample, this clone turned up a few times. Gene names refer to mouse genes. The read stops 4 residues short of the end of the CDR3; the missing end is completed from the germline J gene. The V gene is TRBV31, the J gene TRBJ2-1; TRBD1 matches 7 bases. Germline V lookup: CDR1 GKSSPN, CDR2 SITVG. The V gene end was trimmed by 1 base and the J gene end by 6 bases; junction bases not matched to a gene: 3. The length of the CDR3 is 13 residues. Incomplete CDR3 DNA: TGTGCCTGGAGTCGCCAGGGGGTTGCT. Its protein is CAWSRQGVA. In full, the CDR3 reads CAWSRQGVAEQFF.

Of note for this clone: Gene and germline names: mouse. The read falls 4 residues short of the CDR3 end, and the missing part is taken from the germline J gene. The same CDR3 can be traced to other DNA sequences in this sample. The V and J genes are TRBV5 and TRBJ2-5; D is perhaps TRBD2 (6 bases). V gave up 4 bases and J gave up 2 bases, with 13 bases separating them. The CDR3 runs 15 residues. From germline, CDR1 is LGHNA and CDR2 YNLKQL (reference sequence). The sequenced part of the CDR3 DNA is TGTGCCAGCAGCCCTCCGGGGGGAGGCCAAGAC. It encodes CASSPPGGGQD. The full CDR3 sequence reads CASSPPGGGQDTQYF.

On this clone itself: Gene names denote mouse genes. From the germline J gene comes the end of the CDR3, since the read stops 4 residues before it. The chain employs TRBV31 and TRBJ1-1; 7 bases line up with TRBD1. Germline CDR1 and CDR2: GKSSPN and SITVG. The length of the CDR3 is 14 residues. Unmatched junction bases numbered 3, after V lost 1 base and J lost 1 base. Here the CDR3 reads CAWSHPGGNTEVFF. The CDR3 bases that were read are TGTGCCTGGAGTCACCCAGGGGGGAACACA.

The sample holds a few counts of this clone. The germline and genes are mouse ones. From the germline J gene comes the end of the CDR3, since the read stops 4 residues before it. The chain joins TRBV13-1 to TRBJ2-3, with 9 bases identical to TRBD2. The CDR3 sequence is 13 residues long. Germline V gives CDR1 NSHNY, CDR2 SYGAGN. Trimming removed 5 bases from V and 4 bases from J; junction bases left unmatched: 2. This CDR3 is CASSGLGTETLYF. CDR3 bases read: TGTGCCAGCAGCGGACTGGGGACAGAA.

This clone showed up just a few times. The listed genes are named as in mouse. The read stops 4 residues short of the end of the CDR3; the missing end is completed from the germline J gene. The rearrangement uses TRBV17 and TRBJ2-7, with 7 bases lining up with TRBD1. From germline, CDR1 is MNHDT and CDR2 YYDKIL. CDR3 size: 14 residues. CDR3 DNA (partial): TGTGCTAGCAGTGCCCTCTCGGGACAGAAT. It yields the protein CASSALSGQN. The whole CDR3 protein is CASSALSGQNEQYF.

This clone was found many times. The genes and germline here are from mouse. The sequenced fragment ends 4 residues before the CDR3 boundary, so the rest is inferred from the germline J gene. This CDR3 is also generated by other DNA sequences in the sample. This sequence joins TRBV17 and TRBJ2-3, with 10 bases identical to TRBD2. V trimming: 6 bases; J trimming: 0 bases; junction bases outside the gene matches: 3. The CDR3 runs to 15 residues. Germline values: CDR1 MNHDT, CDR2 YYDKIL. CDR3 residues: CASSRTGGSAETLYF. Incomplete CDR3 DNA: TGTGCTAGCAGCCGGACTGGGGGTAGTGCAGAA.